This TCR beta chain is drawn from a study of blood T cell repertoires in COVID-19. About the research overall: The origin of the acute and convalescent COVID-19 samples was the United States, Italy and Spain. Sample material is recorded as cDNA or gDNA derived from T cells, B-cell-depleted T cells, or PBMCs.

With V trimmed by 4 bases and J by 2 bases, 9 bases remained unmatched. Germline lookup yields CDR1 SGHNT and CDR2 YYREEE (reference sequence). The CDR3 has 16 residues. Per the original methods: Counts of nucleated cells, estimated from reference gene primer amplification, were obtained. Generated by immunoSEQ multiplex PCR, the TCRdb table keeps only in-frame clones and is missing some. D and trimming come from the DNA, and the V and J calls and clone size come from that table. The profile shows some 220,000 clones, 75% to 85% of them singletons. This chain uses TRBV5-4 with TRBJ2-5, with 9 bases matching TRBD1. The TCR sequence derives from a human donor in a cohort sampled during active COVID-19. The sequenced sample was peripheral blood. The DNA for the CDR3 is TGTGCCAGCAGCCCGGGACAGGGTACGGGACAAGAGACCCAGTACTTC. This codes for CASSPGQGTGQETQYF.